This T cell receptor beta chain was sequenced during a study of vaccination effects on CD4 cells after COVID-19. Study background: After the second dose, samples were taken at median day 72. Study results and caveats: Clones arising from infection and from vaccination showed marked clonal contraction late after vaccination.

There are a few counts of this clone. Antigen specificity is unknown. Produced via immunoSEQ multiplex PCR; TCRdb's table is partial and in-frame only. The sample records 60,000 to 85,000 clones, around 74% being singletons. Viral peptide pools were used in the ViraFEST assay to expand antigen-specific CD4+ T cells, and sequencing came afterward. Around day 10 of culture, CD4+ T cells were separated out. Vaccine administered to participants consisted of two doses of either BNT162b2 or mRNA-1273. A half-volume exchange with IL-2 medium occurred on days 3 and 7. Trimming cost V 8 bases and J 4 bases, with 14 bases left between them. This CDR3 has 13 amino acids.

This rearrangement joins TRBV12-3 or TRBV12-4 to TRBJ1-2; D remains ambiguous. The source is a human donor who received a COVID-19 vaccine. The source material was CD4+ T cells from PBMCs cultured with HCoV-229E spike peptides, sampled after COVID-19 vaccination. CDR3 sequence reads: CASSGNSVYGYTF. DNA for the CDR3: TGTGCCAGCTCCGGTAATAGCGTCTATGGCTACACCTTC.